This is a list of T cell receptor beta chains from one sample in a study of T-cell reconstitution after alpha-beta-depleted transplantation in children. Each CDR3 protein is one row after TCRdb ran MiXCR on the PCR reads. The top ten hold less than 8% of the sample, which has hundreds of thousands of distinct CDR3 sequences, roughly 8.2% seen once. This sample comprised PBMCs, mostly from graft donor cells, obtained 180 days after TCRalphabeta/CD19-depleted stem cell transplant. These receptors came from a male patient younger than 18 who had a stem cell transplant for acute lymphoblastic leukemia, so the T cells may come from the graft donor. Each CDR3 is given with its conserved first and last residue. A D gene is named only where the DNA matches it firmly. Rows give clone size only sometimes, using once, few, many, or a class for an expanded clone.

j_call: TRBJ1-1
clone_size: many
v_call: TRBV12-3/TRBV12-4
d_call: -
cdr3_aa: CASSLAWVPVSTEAFF
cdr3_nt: TGTGCCAGCAGTTTAGCGTGGGTACCGGTCAGCACTGAAGCTTTCTTT

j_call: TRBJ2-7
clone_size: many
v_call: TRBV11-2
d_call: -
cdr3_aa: CASSSQYAQYF
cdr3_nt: TGTGCCAGCAGCTCACAGTACGCGCAGTACTTC

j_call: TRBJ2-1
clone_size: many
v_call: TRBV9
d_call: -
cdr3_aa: CASSDSIGGVYNEQFF
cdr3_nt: TGTGCCAGCAGCGACTCCATAGGCGGGGTCTACAATGAGCAGTTCTTC

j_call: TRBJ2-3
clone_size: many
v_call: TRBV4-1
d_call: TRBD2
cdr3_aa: CASSQTVLLAGGHTDTQYF
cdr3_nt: TGCGCCAGCAGCCAAACGGTTCTCCTAGCGGGAGGCCACACAGATACGCAGTATTTT

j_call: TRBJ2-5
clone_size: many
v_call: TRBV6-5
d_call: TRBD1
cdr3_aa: CASSYVTGGETQYF
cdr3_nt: TGTGCCAGCAGTTACGTGACAGGGGGCGAGACCCAGTACTTC

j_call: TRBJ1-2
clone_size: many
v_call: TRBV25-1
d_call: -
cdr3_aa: CASRDRTNYGYTF
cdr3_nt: TGTGCCAGCAGGGACAGAACTAACTATGGCTACACCTTC

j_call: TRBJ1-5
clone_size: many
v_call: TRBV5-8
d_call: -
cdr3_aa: CASSWRQVSNQPQHF
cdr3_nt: TGTGCCAGCAGCTGGAGACAGGTGAGCAATCAGCCCCAGCATTTT

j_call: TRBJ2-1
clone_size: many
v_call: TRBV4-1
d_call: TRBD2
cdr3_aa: CASSHRFSGYDEQFF
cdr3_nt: TGCGCCAGCAGCCACCGATTTAGCGGGTACGATGAGCAGTTCTTC

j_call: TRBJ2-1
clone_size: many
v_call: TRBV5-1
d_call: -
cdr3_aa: CASSYDNSYNEQFF
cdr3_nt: TGCGCCAGCAGCTACGACAACTCCTACAATGAGCAGTTCTTC

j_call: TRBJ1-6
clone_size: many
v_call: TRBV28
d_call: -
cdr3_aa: CAILAGPYNSPLHF
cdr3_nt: TGTGCCATCCTAGCCGGACCGTATAATTCACCCCTCCACTTT

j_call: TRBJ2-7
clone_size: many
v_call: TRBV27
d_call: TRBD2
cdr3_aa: CASSLRVTSGGNEQYF
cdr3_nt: TGTGCCAGCAGTTTGAGGGTGACTAGCGGGGGAAACGAGCAGTACTTC

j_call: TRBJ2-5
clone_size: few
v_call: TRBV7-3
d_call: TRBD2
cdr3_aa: CASSLKPGGPGETQYF
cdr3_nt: TGTGCCAGCAGCTTAAAACCGGGAGGGCCAGGGGAGACCCAGTACTTC

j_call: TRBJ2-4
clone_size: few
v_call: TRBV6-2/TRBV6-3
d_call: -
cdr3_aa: CASSYLLTGAKNIQYF
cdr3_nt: TGTGCCAGCAGTTACCTATTGACAGGAGCCAAAAACATTCAGTACTTC

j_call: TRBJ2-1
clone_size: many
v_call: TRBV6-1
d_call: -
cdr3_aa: CASSDGHYGKGGQFF
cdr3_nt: TGTGCCAGCAGTGACGGACATTATGGGAAAGGGGGGCAGTTCTTC

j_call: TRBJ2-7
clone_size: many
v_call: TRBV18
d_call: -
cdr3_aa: CASSEGIYEQYF
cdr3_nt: TGTGCCAGCTCAGAGGGGATCTACGAGCAGTACTTC

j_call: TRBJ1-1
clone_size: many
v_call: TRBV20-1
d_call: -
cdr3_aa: CSASGRNTEAFF
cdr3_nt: TGCAGTGCTAGCGGCAGAAACACTGAAGCTTTCTTT

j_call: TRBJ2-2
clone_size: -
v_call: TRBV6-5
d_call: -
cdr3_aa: CASSYGGGGTGELFF
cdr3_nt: TGTGCCAGCAGTTACGGGGGGGGCGGCACCGGGGAGCTGTTTTTT

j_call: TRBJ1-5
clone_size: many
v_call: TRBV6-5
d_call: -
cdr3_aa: CASSYGRGAAGQPQHF
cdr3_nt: TGTGCCAGCAGTTACGGGAGGGGGGCGGCCGGTCAGCCCCAGCATTTT

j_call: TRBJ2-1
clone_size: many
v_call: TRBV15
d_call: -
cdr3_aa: CATRGVSSYNEQFF
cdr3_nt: TGTGCCACCCGCGGGGTCAGCTCCTACAATGAGCAGTTCTTC

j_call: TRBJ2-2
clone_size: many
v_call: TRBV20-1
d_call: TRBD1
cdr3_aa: CSARDRDRSTGELFF
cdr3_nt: TGCAGTGCTAGAGATAGGGACAGGAGCACCGGGGAGCTGTTTTTT

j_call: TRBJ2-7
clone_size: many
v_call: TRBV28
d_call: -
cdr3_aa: CASRVGGVPYEQYF
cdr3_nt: TGTGCCAGCAGGGTAGGAGGGGTGCCCTACGAGCAGTACTTC

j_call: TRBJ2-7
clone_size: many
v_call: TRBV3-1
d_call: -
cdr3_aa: CASSPPEEQYF
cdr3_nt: TGTGCCAGCAGCCCGCCGGAGGAGCAGTACTTC

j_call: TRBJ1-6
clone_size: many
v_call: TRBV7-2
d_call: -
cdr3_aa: CASSYSQTSPLHF
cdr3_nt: TGTGCCAGCAGCTATTCTCAAACCTCACCCCTCCACTTT

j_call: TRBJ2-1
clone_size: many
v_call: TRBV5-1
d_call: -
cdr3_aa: CASSLGPPEQFF
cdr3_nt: TGCGCCAGCAGCCTCGGACCCCCCGAGCAGTTCTTC

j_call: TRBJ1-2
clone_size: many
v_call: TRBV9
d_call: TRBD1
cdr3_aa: CASSVVETGGIYGYTF
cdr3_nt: TGTGCCAGCAGCGTAGTAGAAACAGGGGGCATCTATGGCTACACCTTC

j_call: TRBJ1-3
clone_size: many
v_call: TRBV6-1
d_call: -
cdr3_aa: CASSEVSGYTIYF
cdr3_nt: TGTGCCAGCAGTGAAGTCTCGGGTTACACCATATATTTT

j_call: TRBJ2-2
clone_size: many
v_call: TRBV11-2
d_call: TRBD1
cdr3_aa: CASSTWDRGPGELFF
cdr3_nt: TGTGCCAGCAGCACCTGGGACAGGGGGCCCGGGGAGCTGTTTTTT

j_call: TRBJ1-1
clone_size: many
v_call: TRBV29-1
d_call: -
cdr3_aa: CSVEDRNTEAFF
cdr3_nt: TGCAGCGTTGAAGACAGGAACACTGAAGCTTTCTTT

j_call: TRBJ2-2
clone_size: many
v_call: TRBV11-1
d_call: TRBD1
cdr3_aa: CASSSTGGKTGELFF
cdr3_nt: TGTGCCAGCAGCTCGACAGGGGGAAAGACCGGGGAGCTGTTTTTT

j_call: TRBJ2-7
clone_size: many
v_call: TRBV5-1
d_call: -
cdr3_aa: CASSLEASLEQYF
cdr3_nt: TGCGCCAGCAGCTTGGAGGCCTCCTTGGAGCAGTACTTC

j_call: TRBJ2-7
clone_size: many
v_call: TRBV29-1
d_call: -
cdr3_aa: CSVGPGTAYEQYF
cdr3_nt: TGCAGCGTTGGACCCGGGACGGCCTACGAGCAGTACTTC

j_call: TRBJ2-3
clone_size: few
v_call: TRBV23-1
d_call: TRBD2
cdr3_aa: CASSQSPNPSGNADTQYF
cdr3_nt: TGCGCCAGCAGTCAAAGCCCAAATCCGAGCGGGAACGCAGATACGCAGTATTTT

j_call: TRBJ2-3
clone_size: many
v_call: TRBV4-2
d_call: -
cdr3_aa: CASSQDLRADTQYF
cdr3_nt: TGTGCCAGCAGCCAAGATCTTAGGGCAGATACGCAGTATTTT

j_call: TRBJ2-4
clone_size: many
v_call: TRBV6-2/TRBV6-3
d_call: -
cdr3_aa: CASSSTATGLAKNIQYF
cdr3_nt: TGTGCCAGCAGCTCTACCGCGACAGGCCTAGCCAAAAACATTCAGTACTTC

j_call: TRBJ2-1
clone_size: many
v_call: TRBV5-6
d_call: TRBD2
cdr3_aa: CASTLGTSGNEQFF
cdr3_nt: TGTGCCAGCACCCTCGGGACTAGCGGCAATGAGCAGTTCTTC

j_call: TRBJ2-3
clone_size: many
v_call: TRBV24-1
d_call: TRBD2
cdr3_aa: CATSDLGLAGGRTTDTQYF
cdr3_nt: TGTGCCACCAGTGATCTGGGACTAGCGGGAGGGAGAACCACAGATACGCAGTATTTT

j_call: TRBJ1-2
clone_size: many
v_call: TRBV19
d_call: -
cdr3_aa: CASSMKYRGGYTF
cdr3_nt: TGTGCCAGTAGTATGAAGTATCGGGGTGGCTACACCTTC

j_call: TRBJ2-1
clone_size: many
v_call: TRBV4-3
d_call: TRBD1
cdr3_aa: CASSALGQGGNEQFF
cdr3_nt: TGCGCCAGCAGCGCACTGGGACAGGGTGGAAATGAGCAGTTCTTC

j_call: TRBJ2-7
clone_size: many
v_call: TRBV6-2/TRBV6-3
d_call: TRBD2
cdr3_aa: CASNLPGLASYEQYF
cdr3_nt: TGTGCCAGCAACCTGCCGGGACTAGCCTCATACGAGCAGTACTTC

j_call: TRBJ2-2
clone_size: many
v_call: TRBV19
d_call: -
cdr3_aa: CASIGESTGELFF
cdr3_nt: TGTGCCAGCATAGGGGAGAGCACCGGGGAGCTGTTTTTT

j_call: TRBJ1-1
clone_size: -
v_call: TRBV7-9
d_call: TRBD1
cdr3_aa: CASSGTGAFTEAFF
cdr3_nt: TGTGCCAGCTCCGGGACAGGGGCTTTCACTGAAGCTTTCTTT